This T cell receptor (beta chain) is from a study of CD8+ T cells in alopecia areata listed by TCRdb under 2018. Regarding the study in general: The treated patients took part in an open-label pilot trial in which moderate-to-severe alopecia areata was treated with oral tofacitinib at 5 to 10 mg twice daily. Tofacitinib was given for 6 to 18 months, followed by 6 months of follow-up off drug to assess delayed response and recurrence. Disease severity in treated patients was measured with the SALT score, which quantifies the percentage of affected scalp surface area. In both human patients and the C3H/HeJ mouse model, the study applied high-throughput TCRbeta sequencing to look at T cell clonal expansion in alopecia areata. Scalp tissue and sorted CD4+ and CD8+ peripheral blood T cells from patchy and totalis/universalis alopecia areata patients and from healthy controls were covered by human TCRbeta sequencing. Tofacitinib-treated patients had biopsies at baseline and at 4 and 24 weeks of treatment, with a later scalp biopsy in several patients. Scalp clonality was compared among normal scalp (n=4), patchy alopecia areata scalp (n=8), and alopecia totalis/universalis scalp (n=8). RNA was obtained with the PAXgene miRNA kit for fixed scalp, the miRNeasy kit for PBMCs, and the RNeasy kit for mouse skin. TCRbeta CDR3 regions were amplified by immunoSEQ multiplex PCR with 35 Vbeta forward and 13 Jbeta reverse primers.

Concerning this clone: What antigen it recognizes has not been identified. Base qualities are missing; no much larger clone stands one base away.

From cysteine to phenylalanine, the CDR3 is 16 amino acids long. Solely the CDR3 DNA is kept, with 48 bases framed from the first base. Sequences LNHNV (CDR1) and YYDKDF (CDR2) are obtained from the germline V gene (reference sequence). The germline V end is reduced by 5 bases and the J end by 3 bases; junction bases left unmatched: 13. Taken with the paper, the label for time point translates to: 24 weeks on oral tofacitinib. The treatment or condition label of this sample denotes: oral pan-JAK inhibitor, 5-10 mg twice daily. Lesional scalp punch biopsies and peripheral blood were collected from alopecia areata patients. After PBMCs were isolated by density centrifugation and stained for CD3, CD4 and CD8, a FACSAria was used to sort CD4+ and CD8+ T cells. The library came from the immunoSEQ multiplex PCR assay. RNA was extracted from all samples and reverse transcribed into cDNA, which served as template for TCR sequencing. SuperScript III was used to make first-strand cDNA, primed with a 2:1 mix of oligo-dT and random hexamers. A synthetic immune receptor repertoire was used to assess amplification bias, and residual bias was removed computationally. Turning to the authors' computational methods: Raw reads were preprocessed to remove errors, and CDR3 was defined according to IMGT conventions as the region from the conserved cysteine to phenylalanine. To get clonality, Shannon entropy was normalized by log2 of the number of productive unique TCRs and the result was subtracted from 1. Whether each scalp clone was CD4 or CD8 was inferred by checking scalp TCRbeta sequences against the CD4 and CD8 repertoires from sorted blood. The clones in this table, taken by TCRdb from immuneACCESS, are in-frame only. Not every clone is retained; where verified, under half of the shortfall comes from an unresolved V gene, and the cause of the rest is unknown. That table supplies the V and J calls and clone size; D and trimming were determined from the DNA. For this sample there are approximately 150,000 clones; 55% to 75% appear just once. Together, the top ten hold 11% to 15% of the sample.

What the authors observed across the whole study: Because the treated cohort was small and included a single nonresponder, larger studies are needed to assess links between baseline CD8+ expansion and response. Unlike mouse skin, which is dominated by gammadelta T cells, normal human skin has resident alphabeta T cells that are also sequenced, and this complicates analysis of the scalp TCR repertoire. Tofacitinib significantly lowered scalp clonality and the number of expanded CD8+ clones among the top 100 scalp clones. Many expanded lesional clones were found to persist in scalp and blood during tofacitinib treatment, and relapse after treatment cessation may be partly explained by this persistence. TCR sequences shared between patients were less clear than in mice, possibly partly because of HLA diversity in the patient population. Lesional scalp, especially in alopecia totalis/universalis, showed higher clonality and more expanded CD8+ clones than normal scalp, suggesting antigenic drive.

The TCR originated in a human donor with alopecia areata. Specimen: CD4+ T cells sorted from blood, collected at week 24, from a patient treated with tofacitinib. The chain uses TRBV15 and TRBJ2-7; 7 bases in the middle match TRBD1. The DNA sequence is as follows: TGTGCCACCAGCCCCCGCCACAGGGGTTTGTTCTACGAGCAGTACTTC. This encodes CATSPRHRGLFYEQYF.